This T cell receptor (beta chain) was obtained from a study of T cell responses to AZD1222 COVID-19 vaccine (dated by TCRdb to about 2021). At the level of the whole study: TCR sequencing was performed for 230 to 250 trial participants, of whom around 200 were given two doses of AZD1222 and around 26 were given two doses of MenACWY control vaccine. Trial participants were enrolled by age into 18-55, 56-69 and 70-plus year subgroups, with about 150, 28 and 57 TCR-sequenced participants respectively. Findings and caveats that apply to the study as a whole: Only five to seven AZD1222 recipients were SARS-CoV-2 seropositive at baseline, limiting conclusions about previously exposed vaccinees. The vaccine-associated CD4 TCRs covered the entire spike protein, and the dominant responses fell in regions 160-218 and 743-854. The 56-69-year group was small, and its depth increase did not reach significance, likely because of low power. Participants were mostly white British, with more females than males. The authors suggested clonal diversity may have been underestimated. No day 14 peak-response samples were available, so repertoires were characterized only after the peak T cell response. A significant rise in spike-specific TCR breadth and depth was observed after two AZD1222 doses relative to day 0 and relative to MenACWY recipients. Nearly half of unique spike-specific TCRs reportedly recognized epitopes outside regions mutated in the B.1.351 and B.1.1.7 variants.

Explained via the paper, the time point label denotes: about 28 days (+/-7) after the second vaccine dose. AZD1222 recipients given second doses at about 4 weeks or at about 12 weeks were pooled, since spike-specific TCR depth and breadth were not found to differ between the two schedules. Samples from vaccinated people were obtained from the UK trials COV001 and COV002, which included a single-blind randomized controlled phase 2/3 trial of AZD1222 (ChAdOx1 nCoV-19) in healthy adults. For TCRbeta chain sequencing, PBMC samples from trial participants were taken at day 0 and at day 28 after the second dose. On this clone itself: Its antigen specificity is not known. Base qualities are not at hand, and no much larger clone is one base apart.

The CDR3 regions of human TCRbeta chains were analyzed by immunosequencing. Per the authors' processing: Repertoire TCRs were checked for matches against a reference library of SARS-CoV-2-specific TCRs that had been generated using the MIRA antigen-specificity platform. Breadth meant the fraction of unique TCRs that were SARS-CoV-2-associated, whereas depth meant the fraction of total T cells that were SARS-CoV-2-associated. Using the MIRA data, each spike-specific TCR was mapped to the spike region that the TCR reacts to and placed in a CD4 or CD8 class. Log10-transformed breadth and depth values were compared by one-way ANOVA with Sidak's multiple comparisons tests. TCRdb obtained this table from immuneACCESS and retained in-frame rearrangements with V and J assigned. These tables miss some clones; where compared with another copy, unresolved V genes account for less than half of the shortfall, and the remainder is unexplained. V and J calls and clone size follow that table, whereas D and trimming were derived from the DNA. In all, the sample holds 150,000 to 200,000 clones, and approximately 89% of those were seen once. Over 1% of the sample is held by the ten biggest clonotypes.

Spanning cysteine to phenylalanine, the CDR3 consists of 13 amino acids. The kept DNA is CDR3 alone, 39 bases in frame from the first base. Trimming at the junction amounts to 5 bases on V and 7 bases on J, and the germline ends lie 14 bases apart. For CDR1 and CDR2, the germline V gene lists MDHEN and SYDVKM. The source of this sequence is an adult who received the AZD1222 COVID-19 vaccine. The sample consisted of peripheral blood, taken 28 days after the second AZD1222 dose. Here the chain combines TRBV28 and TRBJ1-2; tentative D gene TRBD1, with 5 bases matching. CDR3 reads: CASSLPTGGGYTF. The nucleotide sequence reads as follows: TGTGCCAGCAGTCTCCCCACGGGGGGTGGCTACACCTTC.